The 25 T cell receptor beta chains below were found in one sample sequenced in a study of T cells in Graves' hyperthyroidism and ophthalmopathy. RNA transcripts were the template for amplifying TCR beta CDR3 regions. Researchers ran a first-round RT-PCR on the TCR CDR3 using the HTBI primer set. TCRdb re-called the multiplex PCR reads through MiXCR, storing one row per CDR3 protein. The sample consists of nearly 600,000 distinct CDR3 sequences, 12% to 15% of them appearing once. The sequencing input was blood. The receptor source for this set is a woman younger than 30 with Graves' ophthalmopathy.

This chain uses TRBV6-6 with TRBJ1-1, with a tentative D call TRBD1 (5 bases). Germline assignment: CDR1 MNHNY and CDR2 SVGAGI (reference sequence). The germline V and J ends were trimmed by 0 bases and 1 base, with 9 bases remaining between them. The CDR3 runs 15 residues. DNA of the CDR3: TGTGCCAGCAGTTACTCAGGAGGGGAGAACACTGAAGCTTTCTTT. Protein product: CASSYSGGENTEAFF.

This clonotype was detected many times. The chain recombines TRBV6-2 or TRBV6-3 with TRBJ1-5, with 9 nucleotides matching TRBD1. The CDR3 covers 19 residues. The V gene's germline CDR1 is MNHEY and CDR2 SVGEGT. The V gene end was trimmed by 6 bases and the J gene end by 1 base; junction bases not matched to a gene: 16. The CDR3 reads CASRDTITGGAGSNQPQHF. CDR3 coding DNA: TGTGCCAGCAGAGATACTATCACAGGGGGCGCGGGAAGCAATCAGCCCCAGCATTTT.

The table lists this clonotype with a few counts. This CDR3 reads CASSVGVGEDYGYTF. CDR3 DNA sequence: TGTGCCAGCAGCGTAGGGGTAGGAGAGGACTATGGCTACACCTTC. The chain carries TRBV9 and TRBJ1-2; no reliable D call. V lost 0 bases, J lost 3 bases, and 12 bases lay in between. Germline values: CDR1 SGDLS, CDR2 YYNGEE. This CDR3 comprises 15 residues.

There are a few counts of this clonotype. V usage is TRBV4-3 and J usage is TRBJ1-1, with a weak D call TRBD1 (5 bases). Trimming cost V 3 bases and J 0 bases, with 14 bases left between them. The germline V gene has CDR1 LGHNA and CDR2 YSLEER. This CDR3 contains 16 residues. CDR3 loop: CASSHRTGRLNTEAFF. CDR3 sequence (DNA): TGCGCCAGCAGCCACCGAACGGGACGGTTGAACACTGAAGCTTTCTTT.

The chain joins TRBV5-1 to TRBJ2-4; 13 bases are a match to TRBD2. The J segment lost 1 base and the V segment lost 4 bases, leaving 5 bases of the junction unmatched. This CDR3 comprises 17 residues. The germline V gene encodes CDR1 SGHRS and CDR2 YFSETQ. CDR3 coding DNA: TGCGCCAGCAGCCGGACTAGCGGGAGAATTGCCAAAAACATTCAGTACTTC. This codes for CASSRTSGRIAKNIQYF.

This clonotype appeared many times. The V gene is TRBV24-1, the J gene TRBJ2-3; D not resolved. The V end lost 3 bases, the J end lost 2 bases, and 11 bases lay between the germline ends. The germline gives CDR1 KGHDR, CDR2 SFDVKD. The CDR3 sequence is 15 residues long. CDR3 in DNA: TGTGCCACCAGTGATAGGAACGCAGTCACAGATACGCAGTATTTT. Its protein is CATSDRNAVTDTQYF.

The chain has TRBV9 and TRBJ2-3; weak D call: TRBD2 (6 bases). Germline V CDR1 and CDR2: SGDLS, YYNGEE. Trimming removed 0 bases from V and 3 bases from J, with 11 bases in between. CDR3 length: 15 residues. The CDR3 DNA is TGTGCCAGCAGCGTAGCCGGGAGCGTTACAGATACGCAGTATTTT. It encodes CASSVAGSVTDTQYF.

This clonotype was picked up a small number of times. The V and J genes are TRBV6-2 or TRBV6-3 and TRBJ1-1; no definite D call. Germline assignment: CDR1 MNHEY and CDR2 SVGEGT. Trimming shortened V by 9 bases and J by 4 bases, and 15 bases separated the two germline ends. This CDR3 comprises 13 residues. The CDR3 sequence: CASYTPMSTEAFF. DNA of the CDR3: TGTGCCAGTTACACGCCTATGAGCACTGAAGCTTTCTTT.

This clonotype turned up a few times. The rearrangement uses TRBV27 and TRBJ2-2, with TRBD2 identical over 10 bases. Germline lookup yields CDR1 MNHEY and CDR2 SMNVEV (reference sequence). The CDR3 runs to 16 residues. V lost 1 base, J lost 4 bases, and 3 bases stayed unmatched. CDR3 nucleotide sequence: TGTGCCAGCAGTTTATTGCGGACTAGCGGCACCGGGGAGCTGTTTTTT. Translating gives CASSLLRTSGTGELFF.

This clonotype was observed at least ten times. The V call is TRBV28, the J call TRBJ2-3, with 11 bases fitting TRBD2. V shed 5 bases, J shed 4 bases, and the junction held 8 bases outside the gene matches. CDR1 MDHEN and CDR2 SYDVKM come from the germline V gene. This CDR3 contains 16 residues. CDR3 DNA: TGTGCCAGCAGTCCCACTAGCGGGAGAGGAGCAGATACGCAGTATTTT. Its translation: CASSPTSGRGADTQYF.

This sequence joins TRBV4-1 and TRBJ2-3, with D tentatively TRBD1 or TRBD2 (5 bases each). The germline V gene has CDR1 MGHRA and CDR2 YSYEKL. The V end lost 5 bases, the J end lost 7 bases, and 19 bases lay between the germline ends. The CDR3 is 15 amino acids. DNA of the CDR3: TGCGCCAGCAGCGGTCCACGGGGCTCAACGTATACGCAGTATTTT. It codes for CASSGPRGSTYTQYF.

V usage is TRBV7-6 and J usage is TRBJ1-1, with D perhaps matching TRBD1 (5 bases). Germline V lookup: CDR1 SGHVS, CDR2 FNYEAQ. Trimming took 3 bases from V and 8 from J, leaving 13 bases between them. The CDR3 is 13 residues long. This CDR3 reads CASSFGGAREAFF. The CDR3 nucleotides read TGTGCCAGCAGCTTTGGAGGGGCCAGGGAAGCTTTCTTT.

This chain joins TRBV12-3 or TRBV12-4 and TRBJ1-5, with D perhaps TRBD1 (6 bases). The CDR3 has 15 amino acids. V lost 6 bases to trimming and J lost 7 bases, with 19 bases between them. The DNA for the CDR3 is TGTGCCAGCAGATCCCCCAGGGGAGAGGGGCAGCCCCAGCATTTT. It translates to CASRSPRGEGQPQHF.

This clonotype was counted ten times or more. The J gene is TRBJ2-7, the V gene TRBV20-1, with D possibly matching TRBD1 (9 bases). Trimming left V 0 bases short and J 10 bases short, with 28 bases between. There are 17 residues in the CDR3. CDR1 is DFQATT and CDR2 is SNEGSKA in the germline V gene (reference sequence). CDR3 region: CSAREGQTGGQSGSQYF. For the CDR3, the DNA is TGCAGTGCTAGAGAGGGGCAGACAGGGGGTCAAAGCGGGAGTCAGTACTTC.

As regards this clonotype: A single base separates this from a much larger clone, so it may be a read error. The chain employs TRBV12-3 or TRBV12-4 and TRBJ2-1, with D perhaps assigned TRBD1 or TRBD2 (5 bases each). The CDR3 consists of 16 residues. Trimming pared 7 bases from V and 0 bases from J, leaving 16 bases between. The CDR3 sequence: CASTAPGPSSYNEQFF. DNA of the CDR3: TGTGCCAGCACCGCCCCGGGGCCGAGCTCCTACAATGAGCAGTTCTTC.

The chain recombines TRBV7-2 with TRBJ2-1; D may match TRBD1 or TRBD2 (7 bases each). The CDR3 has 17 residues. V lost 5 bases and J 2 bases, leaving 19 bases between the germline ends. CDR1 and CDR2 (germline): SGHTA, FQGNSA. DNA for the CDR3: TGTGCCAGCAGCCCCCGGGGGCAGGGGGGGACCTACAATGAGCAGTTCTTC. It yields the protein CASSPRGQGGTYNEQFF.

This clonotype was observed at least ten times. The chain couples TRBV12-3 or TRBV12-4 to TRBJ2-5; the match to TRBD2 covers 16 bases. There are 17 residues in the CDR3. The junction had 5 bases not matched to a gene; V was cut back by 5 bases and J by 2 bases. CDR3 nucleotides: TGTGCCAGCAGTGTAGGGACTAGCGGGAGGGGGCAAGAGACCCAGTACTTC. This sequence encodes CASSVGTSGRGQETQYF.

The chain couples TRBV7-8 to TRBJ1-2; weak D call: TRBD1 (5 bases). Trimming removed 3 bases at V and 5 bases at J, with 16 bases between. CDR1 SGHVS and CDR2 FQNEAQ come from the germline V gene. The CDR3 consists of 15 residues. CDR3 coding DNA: TGTGCCAGCAGCTTCTTTGCAGGGATCTCTTATGGCTACACCTTC. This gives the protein CASSFFAGISYGYTF.

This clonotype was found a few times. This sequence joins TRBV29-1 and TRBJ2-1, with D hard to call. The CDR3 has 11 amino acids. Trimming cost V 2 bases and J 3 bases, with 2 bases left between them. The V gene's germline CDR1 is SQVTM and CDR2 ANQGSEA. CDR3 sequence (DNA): TGCAGCGTTGAACACTACAATGAGCAGTTCTTC. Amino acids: CSVEHYNEQFF.

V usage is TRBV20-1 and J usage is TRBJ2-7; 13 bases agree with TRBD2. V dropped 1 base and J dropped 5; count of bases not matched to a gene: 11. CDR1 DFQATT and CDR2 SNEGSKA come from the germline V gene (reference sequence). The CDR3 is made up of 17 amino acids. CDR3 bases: TGCAGTGCTAGAGGGTGGACTAGCGGGAGTGGTAACCACGAGCAGTACTTC. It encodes CSARGWTSGSGNHEQYF.

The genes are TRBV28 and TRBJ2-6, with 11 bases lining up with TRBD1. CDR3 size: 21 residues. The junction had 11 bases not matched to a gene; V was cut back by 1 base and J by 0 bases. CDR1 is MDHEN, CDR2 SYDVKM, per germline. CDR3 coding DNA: TGTGCCAGCAGTTTATATGGGTGGGGGGGGACAGGGGGCTCTGGGGCCAACGTCCTGACTTTC. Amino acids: CASSLYGWGGTGGSGANVLTF.

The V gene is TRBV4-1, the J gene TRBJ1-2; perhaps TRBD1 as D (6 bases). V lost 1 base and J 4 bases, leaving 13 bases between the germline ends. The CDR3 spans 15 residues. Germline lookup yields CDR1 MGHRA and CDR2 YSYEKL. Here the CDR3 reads CASSQVGRGIYGYTF. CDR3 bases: TGCGCCAGCAGCCAAGTGGGCAGGGGAATCTATGGCTACACCTTC.

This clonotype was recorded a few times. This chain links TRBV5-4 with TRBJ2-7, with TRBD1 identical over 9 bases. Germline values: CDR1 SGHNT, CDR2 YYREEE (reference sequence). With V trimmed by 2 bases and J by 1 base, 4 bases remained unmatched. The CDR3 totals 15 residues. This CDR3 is CASSFGTGLSYEQYF. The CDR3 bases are TGTGCCAGCAGCTTCGGGACAGGGCTGTCCTACGAGCAGTACTTC.

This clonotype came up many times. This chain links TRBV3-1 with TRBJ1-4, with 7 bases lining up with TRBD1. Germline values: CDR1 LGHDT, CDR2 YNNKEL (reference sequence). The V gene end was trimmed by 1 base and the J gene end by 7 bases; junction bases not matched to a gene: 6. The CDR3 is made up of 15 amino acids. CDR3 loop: CASSQVARGFEKLFF. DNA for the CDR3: TGTGCCAGCAGCCAAGTGGCCAGGGGGTTTGAAAAACTGTTTTTT.

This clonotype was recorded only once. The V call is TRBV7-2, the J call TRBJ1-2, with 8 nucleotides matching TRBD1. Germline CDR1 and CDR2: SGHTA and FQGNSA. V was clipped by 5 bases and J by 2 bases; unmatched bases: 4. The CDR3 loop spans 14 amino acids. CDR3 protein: CASSAGQENYGYTF. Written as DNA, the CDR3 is TGTGCCAGCAGCGCGGGACAGGAGAACTATGGCTACACCTTC.